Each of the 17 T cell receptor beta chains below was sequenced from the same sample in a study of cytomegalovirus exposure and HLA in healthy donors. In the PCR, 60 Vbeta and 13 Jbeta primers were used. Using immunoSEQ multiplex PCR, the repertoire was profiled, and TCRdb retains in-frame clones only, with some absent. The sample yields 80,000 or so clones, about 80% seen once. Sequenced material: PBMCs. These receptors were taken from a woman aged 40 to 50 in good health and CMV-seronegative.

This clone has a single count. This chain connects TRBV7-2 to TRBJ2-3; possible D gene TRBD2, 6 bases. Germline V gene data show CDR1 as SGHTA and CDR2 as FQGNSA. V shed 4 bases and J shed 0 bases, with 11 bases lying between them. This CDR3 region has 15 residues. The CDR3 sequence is CASSSLATSTDTQYF. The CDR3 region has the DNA TGTGCCAGCAGCTCCCTAGCGACAAGCACAGATACGCAGTATTTT.

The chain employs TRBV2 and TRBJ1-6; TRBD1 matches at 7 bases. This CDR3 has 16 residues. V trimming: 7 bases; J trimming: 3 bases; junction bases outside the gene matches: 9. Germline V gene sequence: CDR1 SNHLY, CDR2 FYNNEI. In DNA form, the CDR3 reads TGTGCCAGCAAAATGACAGGGCCCATCTATAATTCACCCCTCCACTTT. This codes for CASKMTGPIYNSPLHF.

DNA for the CDR3: TGCAGCGTTGGGGAGATCCAAGAGACCCAGTACTTC. Translated: CSVGEIQETQYF. The J gene is TRBJ2-5, the V gene TRBV29-1; D is possibly TRBD2 (5 bases). Germline V gene lookup returns CDR1 SQVTM and CDR2 ANQGSEA. Trimming shortened V by 4 bases and J by 1 base, and 7 bases separated the two germline ends. There are 12 residues in the CDR3.

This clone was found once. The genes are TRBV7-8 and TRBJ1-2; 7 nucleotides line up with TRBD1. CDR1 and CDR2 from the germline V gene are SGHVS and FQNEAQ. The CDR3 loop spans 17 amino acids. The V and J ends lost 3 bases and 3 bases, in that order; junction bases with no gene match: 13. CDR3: CASSFRVARDSDYGYTF. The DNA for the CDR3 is TGTGCCAGCAGCTTCCGTGTCGCCCGGGACAGTGACTATGGCTACACCTTC.

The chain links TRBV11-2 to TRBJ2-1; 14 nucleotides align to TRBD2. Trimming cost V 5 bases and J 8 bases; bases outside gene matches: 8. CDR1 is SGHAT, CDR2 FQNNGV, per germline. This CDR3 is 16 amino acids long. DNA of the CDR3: TGTGCCAGCAGCCTTACCGGGACTAGCGGGAGTTATGAGCAGTTCTTC. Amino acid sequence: CASSLTGTSGSYEQFF.

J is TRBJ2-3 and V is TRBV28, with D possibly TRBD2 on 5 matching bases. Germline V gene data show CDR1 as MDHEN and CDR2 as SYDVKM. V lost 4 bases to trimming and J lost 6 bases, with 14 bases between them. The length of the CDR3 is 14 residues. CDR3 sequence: CASSSDSLGDTQYF. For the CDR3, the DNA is TGTGCCAGCAGTTCGGACTCATTAGGGGATACGCAGTATTTT.

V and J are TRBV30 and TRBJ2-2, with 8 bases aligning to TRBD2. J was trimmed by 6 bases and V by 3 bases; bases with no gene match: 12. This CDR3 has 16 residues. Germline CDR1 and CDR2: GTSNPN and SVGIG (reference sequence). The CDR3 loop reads CAWRGGSGRGSGELFF. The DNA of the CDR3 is TGTGCCTGGAGGGGGGGCAGCGGGAGAGGGTCCGGGGAGCTGTTTTTT. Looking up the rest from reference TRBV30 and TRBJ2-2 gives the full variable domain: SQTIHQWPATLVQPVGSPLSLECTVEGTSNPNLYWYRQAAGRGLQLLFYSVGIGQISSEVPQNLSASRPQDRQFILSSKKLLLSDSGFYLCAWRGGSGRGSGELFFGEGSRLTVL.

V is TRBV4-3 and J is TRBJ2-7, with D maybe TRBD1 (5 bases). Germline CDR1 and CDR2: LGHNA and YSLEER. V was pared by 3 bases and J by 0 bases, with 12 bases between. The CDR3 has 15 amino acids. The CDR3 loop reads CASSQLDSSSYEQYF. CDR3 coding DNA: TGCGCCAGCAGCCAGCTCGACAGCAGCTCCTACGAGCAGTACTTC.

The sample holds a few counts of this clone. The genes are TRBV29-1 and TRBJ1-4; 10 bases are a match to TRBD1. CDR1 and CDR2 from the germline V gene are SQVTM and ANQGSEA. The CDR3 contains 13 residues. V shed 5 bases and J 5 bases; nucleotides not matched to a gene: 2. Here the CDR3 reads CSVMTGGNEKLFF. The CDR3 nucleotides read TGCAGCGTTATGACAGGGGGCAATGAAAAACTGTTTTTT.

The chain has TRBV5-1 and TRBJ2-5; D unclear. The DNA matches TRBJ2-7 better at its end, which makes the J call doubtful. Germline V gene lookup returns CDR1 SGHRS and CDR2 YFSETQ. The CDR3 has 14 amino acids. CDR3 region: CASSFTGSSYEQYF. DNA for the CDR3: TGCGCCAGCAGCTTTACGGGTAGCTCCTACGAGCAGTACTTC.

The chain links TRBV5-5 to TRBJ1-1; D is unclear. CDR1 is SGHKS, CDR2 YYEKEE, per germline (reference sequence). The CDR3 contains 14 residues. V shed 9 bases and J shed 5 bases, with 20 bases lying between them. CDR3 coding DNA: TGTGCCACCCACTCCGGCAGAGAGCGTACTGAAGCTTTCTTT. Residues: CATHSGRERTEAFF.

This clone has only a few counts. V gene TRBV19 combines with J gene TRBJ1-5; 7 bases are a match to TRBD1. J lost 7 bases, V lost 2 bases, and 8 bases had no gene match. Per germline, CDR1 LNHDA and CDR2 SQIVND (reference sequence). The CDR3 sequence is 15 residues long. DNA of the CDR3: TGTGCCAGTAGTATATCCCGGACAGGTGGGCAGCCCCAGCATTTT. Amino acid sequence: CASSISRTGGQPQHF.

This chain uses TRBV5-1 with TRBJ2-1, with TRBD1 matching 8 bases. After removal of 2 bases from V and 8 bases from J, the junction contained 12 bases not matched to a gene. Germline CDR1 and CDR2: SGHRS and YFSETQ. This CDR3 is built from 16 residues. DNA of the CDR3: TGCGCCAGCAGCTTTTTGCGAGGACAGGGTGGCCATGAGCAGTTCTTC. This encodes CASSFLRGQGGHEQFF.

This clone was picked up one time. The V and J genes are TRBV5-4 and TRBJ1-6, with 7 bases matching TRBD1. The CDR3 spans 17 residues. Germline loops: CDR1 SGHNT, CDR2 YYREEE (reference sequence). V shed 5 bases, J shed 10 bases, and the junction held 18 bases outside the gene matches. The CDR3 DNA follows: TGTGCCAGCAGACTGGGAACAGGGGATGGGGGCAGGTCACCCCTCCACTTT. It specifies CASRLGTGDGGRSPLHF.

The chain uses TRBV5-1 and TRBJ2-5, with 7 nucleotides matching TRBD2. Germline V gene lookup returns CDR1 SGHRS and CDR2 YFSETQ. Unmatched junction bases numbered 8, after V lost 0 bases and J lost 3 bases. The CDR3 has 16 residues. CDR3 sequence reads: CASSLAGWEGEETQYF. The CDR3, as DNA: TGCGCCAGCAGCTTGGCCGGGTGGGAGGGAGAAGAGACCCAGTACTTC.

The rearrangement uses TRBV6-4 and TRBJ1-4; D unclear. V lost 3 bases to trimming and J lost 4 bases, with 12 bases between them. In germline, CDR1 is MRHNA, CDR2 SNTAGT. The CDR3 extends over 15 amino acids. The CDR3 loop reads CASSEPRVFNEKLFF. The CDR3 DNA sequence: TGTGCCAGCAGTGAGCCGAGAGTCTTTAATGAAAAACTGTTTTTT.

The CDR3 DNA reads as TGTGCCAGCAGCTTATACTCTGGAAACACCATATATTTT. Encoded protein: CASSLYSGNTIYF. The genes are TRBV7-9 and TRBJ1-3; D is uncertain. CDR1 and CDR2 (germline): SEHNR, FQNEAQ (reference sequence). CDR3 length equals 13 residues. Trimming stripped 2 bases from V and 0 bases from J, with 2 bases between.